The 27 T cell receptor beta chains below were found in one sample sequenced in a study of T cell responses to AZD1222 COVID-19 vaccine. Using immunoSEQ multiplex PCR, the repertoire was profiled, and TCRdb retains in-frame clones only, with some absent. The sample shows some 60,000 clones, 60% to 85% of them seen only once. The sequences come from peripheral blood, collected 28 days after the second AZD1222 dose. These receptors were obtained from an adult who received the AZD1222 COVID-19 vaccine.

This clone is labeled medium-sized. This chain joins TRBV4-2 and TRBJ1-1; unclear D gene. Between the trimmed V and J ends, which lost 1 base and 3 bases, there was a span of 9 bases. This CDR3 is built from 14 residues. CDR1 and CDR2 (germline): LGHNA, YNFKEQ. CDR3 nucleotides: TGTGCCAGCAGCCAAGTCGGCCAGGACACTGAAGCTTTCTTT. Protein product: CASSQVGQDTEAFF.

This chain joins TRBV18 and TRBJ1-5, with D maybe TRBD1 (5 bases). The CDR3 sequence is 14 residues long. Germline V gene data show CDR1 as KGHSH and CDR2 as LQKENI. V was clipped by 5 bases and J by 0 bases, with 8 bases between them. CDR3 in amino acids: CASSGDVSNQPQHF. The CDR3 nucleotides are TGTGCCAGCTCAGGGGACGTTAGCAATCAGCCCCAGCATTTT.

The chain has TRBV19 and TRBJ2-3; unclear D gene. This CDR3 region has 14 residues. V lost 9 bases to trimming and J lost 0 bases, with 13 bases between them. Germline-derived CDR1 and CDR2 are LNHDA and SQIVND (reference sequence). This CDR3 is CASRLTYSTDTQYF. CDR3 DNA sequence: TGTGCCAGCCGATTAACCTATAGCACAGATACGCAGTATTTT.

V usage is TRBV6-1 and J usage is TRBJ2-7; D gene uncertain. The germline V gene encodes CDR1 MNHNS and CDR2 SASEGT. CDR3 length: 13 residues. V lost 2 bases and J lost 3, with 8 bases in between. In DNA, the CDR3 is TGTGCCAGCAGTGAAATATGGGGCTACGAGCAGTACTTC. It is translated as CASSEIWGYEQYF.

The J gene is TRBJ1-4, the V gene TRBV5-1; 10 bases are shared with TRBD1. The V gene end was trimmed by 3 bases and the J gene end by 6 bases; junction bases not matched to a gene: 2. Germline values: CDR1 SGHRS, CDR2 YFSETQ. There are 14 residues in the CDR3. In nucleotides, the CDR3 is TGCGCCAGCAGCTCCGGGACAGGGGATGAAAAACTGTTTTTT. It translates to CASSSGTGDEKLFF.

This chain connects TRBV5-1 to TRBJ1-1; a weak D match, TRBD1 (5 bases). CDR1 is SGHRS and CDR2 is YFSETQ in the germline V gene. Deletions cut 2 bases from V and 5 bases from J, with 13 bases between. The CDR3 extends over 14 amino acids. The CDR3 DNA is TGCGCCAGCAGCTTACAAGGGGAGGAAACTGAAGCTTTCTTT. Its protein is CASSLQGEETEAFF.

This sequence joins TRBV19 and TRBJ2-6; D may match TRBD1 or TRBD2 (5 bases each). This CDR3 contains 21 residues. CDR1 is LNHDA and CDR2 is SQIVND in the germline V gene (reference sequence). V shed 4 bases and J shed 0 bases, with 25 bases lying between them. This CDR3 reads CASSTPPRSRGPNSGANVLTF. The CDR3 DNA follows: TGTGCCAGTAGTACCCCCCCGAGAAGTCGGGGCCCCAACTCTGGGGCCAACGTCCTGACTTTC.

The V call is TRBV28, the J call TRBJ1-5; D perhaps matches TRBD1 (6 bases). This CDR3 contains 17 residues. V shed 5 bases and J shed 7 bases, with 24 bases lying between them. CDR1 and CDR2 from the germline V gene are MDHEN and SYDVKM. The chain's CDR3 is CASSPLVFGRGGQPQHF. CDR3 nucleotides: TGTGCCAGCAGTCCCCTCGTGTTCGGTAGGGGGGGACAGCCCCAGCATTTT.

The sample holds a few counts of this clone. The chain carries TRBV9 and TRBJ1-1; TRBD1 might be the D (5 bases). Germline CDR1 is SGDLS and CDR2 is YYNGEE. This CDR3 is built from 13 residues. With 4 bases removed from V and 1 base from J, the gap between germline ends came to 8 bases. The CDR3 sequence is CASSRDRNTEAFF. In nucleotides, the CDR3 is TGTGCCAGCAGCCGTGACAGGAACACTGAAGCTTTCTTT. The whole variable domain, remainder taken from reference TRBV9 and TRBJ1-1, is DSGVTQTPKHLITATGQRVTLRCSPRSGDLSVYWYQQSLDQGLQFLIQYYNGEERAKGNILERFSAQQFPDLHSELNLSSLELGDSALYFCASSRDRNTEAFFGQGTRLTVV.

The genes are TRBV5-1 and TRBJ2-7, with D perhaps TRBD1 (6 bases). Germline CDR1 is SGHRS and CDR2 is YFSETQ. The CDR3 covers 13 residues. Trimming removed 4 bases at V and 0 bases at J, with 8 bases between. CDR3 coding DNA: TGCGCCAGCAGCAGGGACAACTCCTACGAGCAGTACTTC. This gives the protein CASSRDNSYEQYF.

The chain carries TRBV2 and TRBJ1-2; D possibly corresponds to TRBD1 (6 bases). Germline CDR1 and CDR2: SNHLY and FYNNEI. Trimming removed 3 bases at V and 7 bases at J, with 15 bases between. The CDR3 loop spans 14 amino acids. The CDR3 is CASSERGATGGYTF. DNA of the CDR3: TGTGCCAGCAGTGAGCGGGGGGCAACGGGTGGCTACACCTTC.

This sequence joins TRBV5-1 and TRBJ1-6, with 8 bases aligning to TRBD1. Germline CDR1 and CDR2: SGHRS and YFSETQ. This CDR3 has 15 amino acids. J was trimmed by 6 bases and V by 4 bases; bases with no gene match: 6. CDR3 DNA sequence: TGCGCCAGCAGCATACGGACAGGGTCTAATTCACCCCTCCACTTT. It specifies CASSIRTGSNSPLHF.

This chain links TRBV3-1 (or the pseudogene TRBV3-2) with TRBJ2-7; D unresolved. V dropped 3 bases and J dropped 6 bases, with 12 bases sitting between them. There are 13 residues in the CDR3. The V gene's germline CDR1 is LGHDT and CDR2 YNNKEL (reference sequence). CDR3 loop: CASSHNRAPEQYF. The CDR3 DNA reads TGTGCCAGCAGCCACAATAGGGCCCCCGAGCAGTACTTC.

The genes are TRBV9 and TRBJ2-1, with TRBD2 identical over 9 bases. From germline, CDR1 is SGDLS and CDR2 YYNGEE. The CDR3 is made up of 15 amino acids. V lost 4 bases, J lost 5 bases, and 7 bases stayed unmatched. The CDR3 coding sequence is TGTGCCAGCAGCTCCAGAGCGGGGGGTCACAATGAGCAGTTCTTC. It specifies CASSSRAGGHNEQFF.

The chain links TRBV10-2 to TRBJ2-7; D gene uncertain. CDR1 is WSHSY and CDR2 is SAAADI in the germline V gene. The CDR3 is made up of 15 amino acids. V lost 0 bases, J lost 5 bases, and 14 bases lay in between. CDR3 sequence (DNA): TGCGCCAGCAGTGAGTCGGGAACGCTGGGCGACGAGCAGTACTTC. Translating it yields CASSESGTLGDEQYF.

CDR3 nucleotide sequence: TGTGCCAGCACTCGGCATCAGCCCCAGCATTTT. This sequence encodes CASTRHQPQHF. The chain employs TRBV12-3 or TRBV12-4 and TRBJ1-5; D ambiguous. Trimming took off 7 bases at V and 5 bases at J, with 6 bases between the two ends. The CDR3 is 11 residues long.

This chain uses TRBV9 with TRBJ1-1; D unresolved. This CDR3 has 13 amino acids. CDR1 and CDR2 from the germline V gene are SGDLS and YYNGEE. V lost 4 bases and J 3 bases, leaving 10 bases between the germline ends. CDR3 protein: CASSPGRDTEAFF. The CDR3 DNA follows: TGTGCCAGCAGCCCCGGGCGGGACACTGAAGCTTTCTTT.

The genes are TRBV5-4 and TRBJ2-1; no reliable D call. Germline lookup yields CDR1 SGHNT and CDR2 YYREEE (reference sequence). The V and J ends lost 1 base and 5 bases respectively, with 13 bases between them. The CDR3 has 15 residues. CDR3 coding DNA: TGTGCCAGCAGCTTGTACTTGGGCCCCAACAATGAGCAGTTCTTC. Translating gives CASSLYLGPNNEQFF.

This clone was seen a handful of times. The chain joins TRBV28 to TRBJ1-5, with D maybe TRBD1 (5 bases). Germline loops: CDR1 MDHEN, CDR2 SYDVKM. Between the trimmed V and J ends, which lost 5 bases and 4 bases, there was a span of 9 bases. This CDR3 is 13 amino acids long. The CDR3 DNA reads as TGTGCCAGCAGTGCACAGGTTAATCAGCCCCAGCATTTT. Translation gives CASSAQVNQPQHF.

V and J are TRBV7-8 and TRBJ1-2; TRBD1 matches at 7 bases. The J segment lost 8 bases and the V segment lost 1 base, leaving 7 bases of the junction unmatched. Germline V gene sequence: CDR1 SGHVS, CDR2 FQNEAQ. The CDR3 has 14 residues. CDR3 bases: TGTGCCAGCAGCTTAGGACAGGGATTACCAGGCTACACCTTC. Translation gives CASSLGQGLPGYTF.

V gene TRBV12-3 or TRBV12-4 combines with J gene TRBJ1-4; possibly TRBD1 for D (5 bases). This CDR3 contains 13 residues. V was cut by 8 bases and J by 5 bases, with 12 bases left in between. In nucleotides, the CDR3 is TGTGCCAGCTCGGGACCCTACAATGAAAAACTGTTTTTT. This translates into CASSGPYNEKLFF.

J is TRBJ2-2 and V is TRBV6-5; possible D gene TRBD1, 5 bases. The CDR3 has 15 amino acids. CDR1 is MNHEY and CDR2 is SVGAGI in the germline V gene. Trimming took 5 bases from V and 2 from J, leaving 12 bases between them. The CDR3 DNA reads TGTGCCAGCAGTAGACAGAATACCAACACCGGGGAGCTGTTTTTT. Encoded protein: CASSRQNTNTGELFF.

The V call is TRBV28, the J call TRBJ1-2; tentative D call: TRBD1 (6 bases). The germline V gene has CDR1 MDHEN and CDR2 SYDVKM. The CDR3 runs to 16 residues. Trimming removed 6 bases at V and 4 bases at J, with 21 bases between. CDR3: CASRPPGGLSSYGYTF. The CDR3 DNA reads TGTGCCAGCAGACCCCCCGGGGGGCTTAGTTCCTATGGCTACACCTTC.

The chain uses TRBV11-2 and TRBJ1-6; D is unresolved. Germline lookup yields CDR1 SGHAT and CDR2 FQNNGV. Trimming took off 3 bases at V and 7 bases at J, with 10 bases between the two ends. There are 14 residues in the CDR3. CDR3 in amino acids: CASSFEANNSPLHF. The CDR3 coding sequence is TGTGCCAGCAGCTTTGAGGCAAACAATTCACCCCTCCACTTT.

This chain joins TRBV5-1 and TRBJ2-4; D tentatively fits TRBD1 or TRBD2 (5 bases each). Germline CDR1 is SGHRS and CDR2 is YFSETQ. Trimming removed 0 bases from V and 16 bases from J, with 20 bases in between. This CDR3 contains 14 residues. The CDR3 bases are TGCGCCAGCAGCTTGGCACCCGGGGCCCAGGTCGCCTACTTC. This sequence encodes CASSLAPGAQVAYF.

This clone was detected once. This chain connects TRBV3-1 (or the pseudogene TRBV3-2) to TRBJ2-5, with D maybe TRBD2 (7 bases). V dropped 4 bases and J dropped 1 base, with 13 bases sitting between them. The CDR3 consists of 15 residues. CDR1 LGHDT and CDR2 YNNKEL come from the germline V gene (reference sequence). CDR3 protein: CASSPIRGAQETQYF. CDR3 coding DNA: TGTGCCAGCAGCCCCATTCGGGGGGCCCAAGAGACCCAGTACTTC.

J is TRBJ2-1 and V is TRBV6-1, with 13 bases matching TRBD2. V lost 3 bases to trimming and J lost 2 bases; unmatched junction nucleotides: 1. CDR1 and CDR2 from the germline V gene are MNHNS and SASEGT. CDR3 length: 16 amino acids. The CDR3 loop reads CASSETSGGTYNEQFF. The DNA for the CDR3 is TGTGCCAGCAGTGAGACTAGCGGGGGGACCTACAATGAGCAGTTCTTC.